The T cell receptor beta chain under discussion was sequenced for a study of blood T cells in healthy people across ages (dated by TCRdb to between 2015 and 2016). Describing the broader study: In model experiments, template switching captured roughly one uniquely barcoded TCR beta cDNA molecule for every two T cells. For two donors (one aged 18 to 29 and one aged 80 or older), the study analyzed two additional independent replicas of 1 million unique cDNA reads from the same blood draw. To avoid experimental bias, donors of different ages were distributed randomly across sequencing lanes. The study measured age-related changes in TCR beta repertoire diversity using deep sequencing normalized with unique cDNA molecular identifiers. The donors were divided into four age groups: young (average roughly 17 years), middle-aged (about 41), aged (under 70) and long-lived (roughly 82). Broader findings and caveats from the paper: Estimates of total diversity based on one million sequenced T cells were considered lower bounds and underestimates. Because donor CMV infection status was unknown, age-related changes in expanded clonotypes were potentially confounded. A strong correlation was found between observed TCR beta diversity and the percentage of naive T cells measured by flow cytometry. The long-lived group showed more naive CD4+ T cells, fewer expanded clones and increased TCR diversity than the aged group, suggesting age selection. Observed TCR beta diversity per million T cells fell roughly linearly with age, and a significant reduction was already apparent by age around 36. Bulk unsorted PBMC profiling prevented conclusive comparison of naive and antigen-experienced compartments.

As for this clonotype: The antigen it recognizes is unknown. Base qualities were left out, and no much larger clone turns up one base away.

The donors were 40 or so Caucasian individuals from Russia, aged roughly 6 to 100 years, who were systemically healthy. Each donor gave around 9 milliliters of peripheral blood, collected into EDTA-treated Vacutainer tubes. Ficoll-Paque density-gradient centrifugation was used to isolate PBMCs, with at least 6.5 million per sample. Total RNA, at least 6 micrograms per sample, was extracted from PBMCs with Trizol reagent. For every donor, an aliquot of PBMCs went through flow cytometry to measure the percentages of naive CD45RAhigh/CD27high T cells. CDR1 and CDR2, looked up from the germline V gene (reference sequence), are DFQATT and SNEGSKA. The junction shows trimming of 1 base on V and 3 bases on J, plus 7 bases between the germline ends. Counted from cysteine to phenylalanine, this CDR3 has 12 amino acids. The sequence is cut down to CDR3 DNA, 36 bases in frame from base 1. Libraries came from 5' RACE. The reads were generated on an Illumina HiSeq 2500. A second PCR of 7 to 11 cycles was run with a J-beta primer mix and a sample-barcoded 5' primer. A unique molecular identifier was introduced onto each TCR beta cDNA molecule by a template-switch 5' adaptor carrying 12 random nucleotides. Each sample yielded at least 3 million CDR3-containing paired-end reads. First-strand cDNA was synthesized from all RNA with the Mint cDNA synthesis kit, primed by a TRBC-specific oligonucleotide. All cDNA was treated with uracil-DNA glycosylase and then went through a first 18-cycle PCR with the universal primers M1SS and BC2_uni_R. Concerning the study's data processing: For normalization, 1 million high-quality reads, each with a distinct molecular identifier, were randomly selected from each sample. Instead of being binned into consensus sequences, reads with shared molecular identifiers were discarded. MiTCR, with a Q25 quality threshold and the strictest error-elimination algorithm, was used for CDR3 identification, clonotype clustering and error correction. Lower-bound total TCR beta diversity was estimated with a nonparametric unseen species model using Euler transformation. Using fastp at Q25 and MiXCR, TCRdb reprocessed the public reads and kept productive beta chains. Merged by CDR3 protein, the rows form single entries marked with the most common genes and DNA. TCRdb's processing, not the authors', yielded these V and J calls. In all, the sample holds 800,000 to 900,000 distinct CDR3 sequences, and around 62% of those were seen once. Around a quarter of the sample comes from the top ten.

The source is a young man in good health. Recombination joined TRBV20-1 with TRBJ2-7, with TRBD1 tentatively as D gene (6 bases match). The sequenced sample consisted of blood. The DNA sequence is given as TGCAGTGCTAGAGGACAGGTCTACGAGCAGTACTTC. Its amino acids are CSARGQVYEQYF.